This T cell receptor (beta chain) comes out of a study of siplizumab effects on memory and regulatory T cells (dated by TCRdb to about 2019). As for the study more broadly: The study looked at the effect of siplizumab, an anti-CD2 antibody, on alloreactive T-cell subsets in allogeneic mixed lymphocyte reactions made from human PBMCs. What the work shows at the level of the full study, not this receptor alone: Of the alloreactive CD4+ clones that could be mapped, the Treg-derived share averaged roughly 69% with siplizumab compared with roughly 27% in control reactions. Unstimulated naive T cells appeared to be more diverse than memory T cells, and naive cells seemed to make a substantial contribution to the alloresponse. Sequences below about 10^-5 frequency were poorly captured, so only a minor fraction of alloreactive clones could be mapped to unstimulated subsets. Roughly 80-97% of proliferating CD4+ or CD8+ clones could not be assigned a naive or memory phenotype. The suppressive function of proliferating Tregs from siplizumab cultures was not functionally confirmed. Siplizumab significantly reduced the cumulative frequency of alloreactive sequences traceable to unstimulated CD4+ memory T cells.

Receptors were amplified or captured by the immunoSEQ multiplex PCR assay. Approximately 100,000 TCR templates per sample were assayed on the deep sequencing platform. Genomic DNA extracted from sorted T cells was used for TCRbeta CDR3 sequencing. On the study's bioinformatics: The R programming language was used for the clonal analysis of the TCRbeta CDR3 data. Unstimulated samples were compared with post-reaction CFSE-low samples to define alloreactive CD4+ and CD8+ clones. Regulatory or non-regulatory origin was assigned to alloreactive CD4+ clones by matching of sequences to sorted unstimulated Treg and non-Treg repertoires. TCRdb retrieved this table from immuneACCESS and kept in-frame rearrangements only. Not all clones are present; in checked studies, unresolved V genes account for under half, and no reason is known for the remainder. The DNA gave D and trimming, while V, J and clone size come from that table. The sample table contains around 110,000 clones; only one count was recorded for around 94% of them. Under 2% of the sample is in the top ten clones.

A note on this clone: Its antigen has not been determined. Per-base quality was not reported, and no clone a single base away is much larger than it.

Sorted unstimulated T cells, along with proliferating T cells recovered from mixed lymphocyte reactions, underwent TCRbeta CDR3 sequencing. Fresh whole blood from approximately 11 HLA-typed healthy donors served as the source for isolating PBMCs. To map where alloreactive clones came from, unstimulated CD4+ non-regulatory T cells were FACS-sorted. The germline V gene provides CDR1 ENHRY and CDR2 SYGVKD. V loses 7 bases of germline sequence and J loses 6 bases, and the interval between the two ends is 18 bases. The CDR3 contains 15 residues, cysteine and phenylalanine counted. The DNA shown is the 45-base CDR3, in frame from base 1.

The chain employs TRBV10-3 and TRBJ1-4; a weak D assignment points to TRBD1 (5 bases agree). The sample was non-Treg CD4+ T cells sorted from blood. The sample's cell subset or site label is to be understood as: FACS-sorted unstimulated CD4+ non-regulatory T cells. The clonotype comes from a human donor in good health. Here is the DNA: TGTGCCATCATATTGGCCCGGACGGGGGATGAAAAACTGTTTTTT. Protein translation: CAIILARTGDEKLFF.